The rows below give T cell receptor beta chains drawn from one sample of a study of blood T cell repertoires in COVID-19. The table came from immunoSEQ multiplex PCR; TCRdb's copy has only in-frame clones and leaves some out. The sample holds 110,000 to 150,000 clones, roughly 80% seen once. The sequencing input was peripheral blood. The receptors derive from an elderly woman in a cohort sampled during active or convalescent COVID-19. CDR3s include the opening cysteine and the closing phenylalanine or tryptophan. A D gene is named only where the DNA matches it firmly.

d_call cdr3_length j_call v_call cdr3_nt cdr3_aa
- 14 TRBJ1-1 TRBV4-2 TGTGCCAGCAGCCAAGGGGGGGGCGGGAGTGAAGCTTTCTTT CASSQGGGGSEAFF
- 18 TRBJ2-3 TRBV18 TGTGCCAGCTCACCTCCGGCGGCCTGGTCACCCGCCCGAGATACGCAGTATTTT CASSPPAAWSPARDTQYF
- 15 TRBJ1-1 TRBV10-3 TGTGCCATCAGTGAAGTGGCCCGGGAGGTCCCTGAAGCTTTCTTT CAISEVAREVPEAFF
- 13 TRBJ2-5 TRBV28 TGTGCCAGCGGGATACAGGACCCAGAGACCCAGTACTTC CASGIQDPETQYF
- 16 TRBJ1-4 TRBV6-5 TGTGCCAGCAGTTACAGTCAGGTCGCAACTAATGAAAAACTGTTTTTT CASSYSQVATNEKLFF
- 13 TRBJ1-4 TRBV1 TGCACCATCCTCACAGGGGTTGGTGAAAAACTGTTTTTT CTILTGVGEKLFF
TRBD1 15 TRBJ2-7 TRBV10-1 TGCGCCAGCAGAGACAGGGGGCGATATATGAACGAGCAGTACTTC CASRDRGRYMNEQYF
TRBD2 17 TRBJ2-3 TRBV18 TGTGCCAGCTCACCAGATCGGCGGGGGGGCTTTACAGATACGCAGTATTTT CASSPDRRGGFTDTQYF
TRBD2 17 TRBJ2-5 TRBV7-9 TGTGCCAGCAGCTCTGGACTAGCGGGGGGCCTCCGGAAGACCCAGTACTTC CASSSGLAGGLRKTQYF
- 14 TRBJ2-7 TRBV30 TGTGCCTGGAGTAAGGGGCAGGTAGACGACGAGCAGTACTTC CAWSKGQVDDEQYF
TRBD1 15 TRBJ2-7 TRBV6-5 TGTGCCAGCAGCCCACCGGGACAGGGTTCCTACGAGCAGTACTTC CASSPPGQGSYEQYF
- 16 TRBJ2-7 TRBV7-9 TGTGCCAGCAGCCATGGGCCGGCCACCAACTCCTACGAGCAGTACTTC CASSHGPATNSYEQYF
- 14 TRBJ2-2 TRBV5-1 TGCGCCAGCAGCCGCGGGACTCACACCGGGGAGCTGTTTTTT CASSRGTHTGELFF
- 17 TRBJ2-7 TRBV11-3 TGTGCCAGCAGCACACGCTTACCGGGACACGCATCCTACGAGCAGTACTTC CASSTRLPGHASYEQYF
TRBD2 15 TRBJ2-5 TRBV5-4 TGTGCCAGCAGCTTGGCGGGGGGGCTGGGTGAGACCCAGTACTTC CASSLAGGLGETQYF
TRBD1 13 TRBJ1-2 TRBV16 TGTGCCAGCAGTGGACAGGCGAACTATGGCTACACCTTC CASSGQANYGYTF
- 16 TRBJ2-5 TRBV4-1 TGCGCCAGCAGTCTTACCCTCAGGGGGGCACAAGAGACCCAGTACTTC CASSLTLRGAQETQYF
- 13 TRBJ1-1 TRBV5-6 TGTGCCAGCAGCTTGGGAGCGGGCACTGAAGCTTTCTTT CASSLGAGTEAFF
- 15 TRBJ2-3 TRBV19 TGTGCCAGTAGTATCACCGGGACTCAGGCAGATACGCAGTATTTT CASSITGTQADTQYF
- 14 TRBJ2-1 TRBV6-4 TGTGCCAGCAGTGACTCGACAGCAAACAATGAGCAGTTCTTC CASSDSTANNEQFF
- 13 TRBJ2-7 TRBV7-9 TGTGCCAGCAAGCGCGACGGCTTCTACGAGCAGTACTTC CASKRDGFYEQYF
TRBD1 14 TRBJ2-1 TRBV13 TGTGCCAGCAGCTCGACAGGGGGTTACAATGAGCAGTTCTTC CASSSTGGYNEQFF
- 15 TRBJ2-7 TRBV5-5 TGTGCCAGCAGCTTGGCGGTCGGGGTTACCTACGAGCAGTACTTC CASSLAVGVTYEQYF
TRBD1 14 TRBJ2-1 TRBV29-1 TGCAGCTCCATGAGGGACAGGGGGCTCGATGAGCAGTTCTTC CSSMRDRGLDEQFF
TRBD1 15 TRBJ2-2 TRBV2 TGTGCCAGCAGTAAGGGGAGACAGGGCACCGGGGAGCTGTTTTTT CASSKGRQGTGELFF
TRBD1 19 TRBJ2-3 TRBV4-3 TGCGCCAGCAGCCAACACACGCTGGGACAGGGGGCCAATTCTTATACGCAGTATTTT CASSQHTLGQGANSYTQYF
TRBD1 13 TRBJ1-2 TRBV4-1 TGCGCCAGCAGCCAGGACAGGGGGTATGGCTACACCTTC CASSQDRGYGYTF
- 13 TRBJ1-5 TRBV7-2 TGTGCCAGCAGCTTAGGCGGGGGACAAACCCAGCATTTT CASSLGGGQTQHF
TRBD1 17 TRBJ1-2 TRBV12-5 TGTGCTAGTGGTTTGGACGAAGGACAGGGAGTGTGGGATGGCTACACCTTC CASGLDEGQGVWDGYTF
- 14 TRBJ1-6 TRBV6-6 TGTGCCAGCAGTTACGGGCAGGCTAATTCACCCCTCCACTTT CASSYGQANSPLHF
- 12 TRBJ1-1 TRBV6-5 TGTGCCAGCAGATCGCGGAACACTGAAGCTTTCTTT CASRSRNTEAFF
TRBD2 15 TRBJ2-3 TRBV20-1 TGCAGTGCTAGTTTAAGCGGGGGGGGCACAGATACGCAGTATTTT CSASLSGGGTDTQYF
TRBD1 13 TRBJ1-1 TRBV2 TGTGCCAGCAGCCGGACAGGGCTCACTGAAGCTTTCTTT CASSRTGLTEAFF
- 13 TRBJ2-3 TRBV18 TGTGCCAGCTCACACACCAGCACAGATACGCAGTATTTT CASSHTSTDTQYF
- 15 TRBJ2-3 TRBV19 TGTGCCAGTAGTATAGTAAGCCAGGGCGCAGATACGCAGTATTTT CASSIVSQGADTQYF
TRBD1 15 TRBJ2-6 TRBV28 TGTGCCAGCAGTCGAACAGGGGCCGGGGCCAACGTCCTGACTTTC CASSRTGAGANVLTF
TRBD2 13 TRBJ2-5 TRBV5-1 TGCGCCAGCAGCTTGGGCGGGGGTGAGACCCAGTACTTC CASSLGGGETQYF